This section outlines one T cell receptor (beta chain) sequence together with its context. Germline loops: CDR1 SGDLS, CDR2 YYNGEE. The V end was cut by 0 bases, the J end by 4 bases, with 8 bases between. This CDR3 has 14 amino acids. This sample was included in a study of shared clonotypes between healthy human individuals. Measured with immunoSEQ multiplex PCR; TCRdb has only the in-frame clones, and not every one. The sample has 650,000 to 800,000 clones; about 90% are singletons. The naive CD8 population came from CD45RO-negative cells selected for CCR7, without terminally differentiated effector memory CD45RA+ cells. Participating donors were healthy, HIV-negative adults free of recent acute infections or vaccinations.

J is TRBJ2-1 and V is TRBV9; D call uncertain. Sequenced: naive CD8+ T cells sorted from blood. The clonotype comes from a man aged 30 to 39 in good health. The CDR3 DNA reads TGTGCCAGCAGCGTAGCGGTCGAATACAATGAGCAGTTCTTC. It translates to CASSVAVEYNEQFF.